These T cell receptor beta chains were read from a single sample in a study of T cell responses to AZD1222 COVID-19 vaccine. The protocol was immunoSEQ multiplex PCR, while the TCRdb copy is restricted to in-frame clones and leaves out a portion. Of some 42,000 clones listed, approximately 80% are singletons. Sequences were derived from peripheral blood, sampled 28 days after the second AZD1222 dose. These receptors were collected from an adult who received the AZD1222 COVID-19 vaccine. The CDR3 runs from the conserved cysteine through the conserved F or W. D genes are given only for firm matches. Size is stated for part of the rows, as once, few or many counts, or as a class when the clone is expanded.

clone_size j_call d_call v_call cdr3_aa cdr3_nt
- TRBJ1-1 - TRBV6-5 CASTKDTEAFF TGTGCCAGCACCAAGGACACTGAAGCTTTCTTT
once TRBJ2-5 - TRBV5-1 CASSLGPYGRIGETQYF TGCGCCAGCAGCTTGGGCCCCTACGGCAGGATTGGAGAGACCCAGTACTTC
- TRBJ1-4 - TRBV19 CASSRGTNEKLFF TGTGCCAGTAGTCGGGGAACTAATGAAAAACTGTTTTTT
- TRBJ2-7 TRBD2 TRBV7-9 CASSFPPSGGAREQYF TGTGCCAGCAGCTTCCCACCTAGCGGGGGGGCTCGGGAGCAGTACTTC
- TRBJ2-1 - TRBV29-1 CSATLLLINNEQFF TGCAGCGCTACCCTTCTCTTGATAAACAATGAGCAGTTCTTC
- TRBJ2-3 TRBD2 TRBV3-1/TRBV3-2 CASSQDWGLAGGPTDTQYF TGTGCCAGCAGCCAAGATTGGGGACTAGCGGGGGGGCCGACAGATACGCAGTATTTT
- TRBJ1-5 - TRBV9 CASSVEPDQPQHF TGTGCCAGCAGCGTAGAACCCGATCAGCCCCAGCATTTT
- TRBJ1-4 - TRBV28 CASTSTNEKLFF TGTGCCAGCACGTCTACTAATGAAAAACTGTTTTTT
- TRBJ2-5 - TRBV7-7 CASSLTRGADETQYF TGTGCTAGCAGCTTAACGAGGGGGGCGGATGAGACCCAGTACTTC
- TRBJ1-5 TRBD1 TRBV6-5 CASSYSGDSYQPQHF TGTGCCAGCAGTTACTCGGGGGACAGCTATCAGCCCCAGCATTTT
- TRBJ2-1 - TRBV29-1 CSVVAVNNEQFF TGCAGCGTTGTAGCGGTGAACAATGAGCAGTTCTTC
- TRBJ1-5 - TRBV9 CASSPEGRHNQPQHF TGTGCCAGCAGCCCCGAGGGCAGACACAATCAGCCCCAGCATTTT
few TRBJ1-1 - TRBV14 CASSQGTDYKAFF TGTGCCAGCAGCCAAGGTACAGACTACAAAGCTTTCTTT
- TRBJ1-3 TRBD1 TRBV27 CASSPRQGDAGNTIYF TGTGCCAGCAGCCCAAGACAGGGGGACGCTGGAAACACCATATATTTT
- TRBJ1-1 - TRBV5-1 CASSFGGGRTEAFF TGCGCCAGCAGCTTTGGCGGGGGGCGGACTGAAGCTTTCTTT
once TRBJ2-2 - TRBV5-1 CASVKTNTGELFF TGCGCCAGCGTCAAGACGAACACCGGGGAGCTGTTTTTT
- TRBJ1-3 - TRBV9 CASSVDEGPLSGNTIYF TGTGCCAGCAGCGTAGACGAGGGGCCCCTCTCTGGAAACACCATATATTTT
- TRBJ2-5 - TRBV5-1 CASSLERLGETQYF TGCGCCAGCAGCTTAGAGCGGCTGGGGGAGACCCAGTACTTC
- TRBJ2-5 TRBD1 TRBV6-6 CASRQTGGIGQETQYF TGTGCCAGCAGGCAGACAGGGGGCATAGGCCAAGAGACCCAGTACTTC
- TRBJ1-2 - TRBV3-1/TRBV3-2 CASSQVVGRGYTF TGTGCCAGCAGCCAAGTAGTAGGGAGGGGCTACACCTTC
- TRBJ2-3 - TRBV3-1/TRBV3-2 CASSQSGPDTDTQYF TGTGCCAGCAGCCAATCGGGTCCTGACACAGATACGCAGTATTTT
- TRBJ2-4 TRBD1 TRBV28 CASSLGPQGLAKNIQYF TGTGCCAGCAGTTTAGGGCCACAGGGGCTAGCCAAAAACATTCAGTACTTC
once TRBJ1-4 - TRBV5-1 CASSLDFWKEKLFF TGCGCCAGCAGCTTAGATTTTTGGAAAGAAAAACTGTTTTTT
- TRBJ2-1 TRBD1 TRBV29-1 CSADRGPDNEQFF TGCAGCGCCGACAGGGGGCCAGACAATGAGCAGTTCTTC
- TRBJ2-7 TRBD1 TRBV5-1 CASSRRDRSYEQYF TGCGCCAGCAGCCGCCGGGACAGATCCTACGAGCAGTACTTC
- TRBJ1-5 TRBD1 TRBV6-5 CASRPDRANQPQHF TGTGCCAGCAGACCGGACAGGGCCAATCAGCCCCAGCATTTT
few TRBJ2-1 TRBD2 TRBV23-1 CASSQLAGGPFLYLNAYNEQFF TGCGCCAGCAGTCAATTAGCGGGGGGGCCGTTTCTTTATCTTAACGCCTACAATGAGCAGTTCTTC
- TRBJ1-1 TRBD1 TRBV14 CASSSGTAYGEAFF TGTGCCAGCAGCTCCGGGACAGCCTACGGTGAAGCTTTCTTT
- TRBJ1-1 - TRBV7-2 CASSLAGTANTEAFF TGTGCCAGCAGCTTAGCGGGGACGGCGAACACTGAAGCTTTCTTT
- TRBJ1-2 - TRBV24-1 CATSDPLRQANGYTF TGTGCCACCAGTGATCCCCTGAGACAGGCGAACGGTTACACCTTC
- TRBJ1-1 - TRBV6-6 CASSLPTGGRELGTEAFF TGTGCCAGCAGTCTTCCTACGGGCGGCAGGGAATTAGGCACTGAAGCTTTCTTT
- TRBJ2-7 - TRBV7-8 CASSLGQATYEQYF TGTGCCAGCAGCTTAGGCCAGGCAACCTACGAGCAGTACTTC
- TRBJ1-3 - TRBV3-1/TRBV3-2 CASSQVTSGNTIYF TGTGCCAGCAGCCAAGTAACCTCTGGAAACACCATATATTTT
few TRBJ1-6 - TRBV21-1 CASTPGGPGTGSSYNSPLHF TGTGCCAGCACCCCAGGGGGGCCTGGGACAGGGAGCTCCTATAATTCACCCCTCCACTTT
- TRBJ1-1 - TRBV5-1 CASGPGQSADLAEAFF TGCGCCAGCGGACCAGGACAGTCGGCGGATTTGGCTGAAGCTTTCTTT
- TRBJ1-2 - TRBV29-1 CSVEEEYGYTF TGCAGCGTTGAAGAAGAGTATGGCTACACCTTC
- TRBJ1-2 - TRBV2 CASRDAGQGYTF TGTGCCAGCAGGGACGCAGGGCAGGGCTACACCTTC
few TRBJ2-1 TRBD1 TRBV6-5 CASTPTGGSPNEQFF TGTGCCAGCACTCCAACAGGGGGTAGCCCCAATGAGCAGTTCTTC
- TRBJ1-2 - TRBV6-5 CASSYSSLYGYTF TGTGCCAGCAGTTACTCGTCACTCTATGGCTACACCTTC
few TRBJ2-7 - TRBV6-6 CASSYPGQMYF TGTGCCAGCAGTTACCCGGGACAAATGTACTTC
- TRBJ2-2 TRBD2 TRBV5-6 CASSRGLGTNTGELFF TGTGCCAGCAGTCGAGGACTAGGGACGAACACCGGGGAGCTGTTTTTT
- TRBJ1-2 - TRBV7-9 CASSLGGHSNYGYTF TGTGCCAGCAGCCTTGGCGGACATAGTAACTATGGCTACACCTTC
- TRBJ2-4 TRBD1 TRBV29-1 CSGGTGWDIQYF TGCAGCGGGGGGACAGGGTGGGACATTCAGTACTTC
- TRBJ2-1 - TRBV4-2 CASSPEGGWNNEQFF TGTGCCAGCAGTCCGGAGGGGGGGTGGAACAATGAGCAGTTCTTC
- TRBJ2-5 - TRBV20-1 CSASGTSSEETQYF TGCAGTGCTAGTGGTACTAGCTCGGAAGAGACCCAGTACTTC
- TRBJ1-4 - TRBV4-2 CASNNQGGEKLFF TGTGCCAGCAACAACCAGGGAGGGGAAAAACTGTTTTTT
- TRBJ2-2 - TRBV5-6 CASSLHWSGELFF TGTGCCAGCAGCCTCCATTGGTCCGGGGAGCTGTTTTTT